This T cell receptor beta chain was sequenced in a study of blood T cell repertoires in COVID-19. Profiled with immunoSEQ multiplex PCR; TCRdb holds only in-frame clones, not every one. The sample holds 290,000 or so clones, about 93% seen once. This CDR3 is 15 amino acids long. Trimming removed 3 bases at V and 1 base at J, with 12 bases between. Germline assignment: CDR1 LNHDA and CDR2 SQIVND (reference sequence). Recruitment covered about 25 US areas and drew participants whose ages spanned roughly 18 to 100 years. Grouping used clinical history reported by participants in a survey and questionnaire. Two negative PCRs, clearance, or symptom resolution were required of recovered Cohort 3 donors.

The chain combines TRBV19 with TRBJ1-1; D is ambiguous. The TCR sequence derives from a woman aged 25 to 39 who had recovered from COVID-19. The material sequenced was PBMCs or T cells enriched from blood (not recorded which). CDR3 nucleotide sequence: TGTGCCAGTAGTATCCCCAACACAAGGAACACTGAAGCTTTCTTT. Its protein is CASSIPNTRNTEAFF.